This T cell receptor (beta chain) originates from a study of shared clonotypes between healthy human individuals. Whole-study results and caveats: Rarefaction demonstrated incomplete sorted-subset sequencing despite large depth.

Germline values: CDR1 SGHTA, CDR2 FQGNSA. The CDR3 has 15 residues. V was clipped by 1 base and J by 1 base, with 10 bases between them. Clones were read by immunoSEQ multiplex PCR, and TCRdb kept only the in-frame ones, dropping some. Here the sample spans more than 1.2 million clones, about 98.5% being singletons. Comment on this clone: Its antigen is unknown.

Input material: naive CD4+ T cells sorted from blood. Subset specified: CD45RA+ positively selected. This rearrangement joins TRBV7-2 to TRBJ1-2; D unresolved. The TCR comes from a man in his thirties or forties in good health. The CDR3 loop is CASSLGSGDNYGYTF. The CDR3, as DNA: TGTGCCAGCAGCTTAGGATCCGGCGATAACTATGGCTACACCTTC.